This T cell receptor (beta chain) derives from a study of T cell responses to AZD1222 COVID-19 vaccine. Findings of the study overall: AZD1222 recipients seropositive at baseline numbered only 5 to 7. Spike-specific TCRs gained breadth and depth after people received two AZD1222 doses.

Worth noting for this clone: Its target is unknown.

Some clones are missing from TCRdb's copy, which holds only in-frame ones; the method was immunoSEQ multiplex PCR. The sample has 120,000 to 150,000 clones, 75% to 95% seen once. The CDR3 loop spans 13 amino acids. The V and J ends lost 5 bases and 9 bases respectively, with 16 bases between them. The germline CDR1 and CDR2 sequences are SGHVS and FNYEAQ. This material consisted of peripheral blood, taken on day 0 of MenACWY control vaccination. This TCR came from an adult in good health. The genes are TRBV7-6 and TRBJ1-1, with a possible D match to TRBD1 (5 bases). DNA for the CDR3: TGTGCCAGCAGCCCGACCGGGACCCTTCAAGCTTTCTTT. Protein sequence: CASSPTGTLQAFF.